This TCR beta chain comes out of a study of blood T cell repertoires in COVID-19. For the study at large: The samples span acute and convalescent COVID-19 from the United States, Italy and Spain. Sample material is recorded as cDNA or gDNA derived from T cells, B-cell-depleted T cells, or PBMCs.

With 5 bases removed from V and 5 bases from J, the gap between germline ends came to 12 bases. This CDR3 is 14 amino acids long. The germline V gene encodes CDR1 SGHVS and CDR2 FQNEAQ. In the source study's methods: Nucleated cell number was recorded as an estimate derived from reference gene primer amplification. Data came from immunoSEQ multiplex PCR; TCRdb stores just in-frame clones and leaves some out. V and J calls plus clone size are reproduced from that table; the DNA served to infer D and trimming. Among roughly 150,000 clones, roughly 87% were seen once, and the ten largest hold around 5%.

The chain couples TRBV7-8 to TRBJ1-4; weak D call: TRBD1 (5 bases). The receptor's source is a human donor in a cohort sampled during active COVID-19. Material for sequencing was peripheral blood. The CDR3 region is CASSPRGKNEKLFF. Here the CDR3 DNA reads TGTGCCAGCAGCCCCCGGGGGAAGAATGAAAAACTGTTTTTT.